The 8 T cell receptor beta chains below all came from one sample that was sequenced in a study of blood T cell repertoires in COVID-19. The table came from immunoSEQ multiplex PCR; TCRdb's copy has only in-frame clones and leaves some out. The table shows fewer than 150,000 clones, with 87% occurring only once. The sequencing input was peripheral blood. The receptors originated from a human donor in a cohort sampled during active COVID-19.

The table lists this clone with a few counts. The chain uses TRBV11-2 and TRBJ1-6; D is possibly TRBD1 (6 bases). V lost 1 base, J lost 6 bases, and 10 bases lay in between. In germline, CDR1 is SGHAT, CDR2 FQNNGV. This CDR3 has 15 residues. The CDR3: CASSLGVRGNSPLHF. CDR3 DNA: TGTGCCAGCAGCTTAGGCGTCAGGGGTAATTCACCCCTCCACTTT.

CDR3 in amino acids: CASSAGFKAFF. In nucleotides, the CDR3 is TGTGCCAGCAGTGCCGGGTTTAAAGCTTTCTTT. The genes are TRBV28 and TRBJ1-1, with unresolved D. This CDR3 spans 11 amino acids. The V end lost 5 bases, the J end lost 9 bases, and 10 bases lay between the germline ends. The germline V gene encodes CDR1 MDHEN and CDR2 SYDVKM.

This chain uses TRBV7-2 with TRBJ2-1; 7 nucleotides line up with TRBD1. The CDR3 spans 16 residues. CDR1 is SGHTA and CDR2 is FQGNSA in the germline V gene. Losses at the gene ends were 4 bases for V and 6 bases for J; bases not matched to a gene: 12. CDR3 nucleotide sequence: TGTGCCAGCAGCTCCCTGGGACAGCCCCTGGTCAATGAGCAGTTCTTC. Protein sequence: CASSSLGQPLVNEQFF.

The J gene is TRBJ2-1, the V gene TRBV10-1; D not resolved. The germline V gene has CDR1 WNHNN and CDR2 SYGVQD (reference sequence). Trimming stripped 1 base from V and 0 bases from J, with 4 bases between. The CDR3 consists of 14 residues. DNA for the CDR3: TGCGCCAGCAGTGAGTACAGCTCCTACAATGAGCAGTTCTTC. This encodes CASSEYSSYNEQFF.

The gene calls are TRBV19 and TRBJ1-3, with TRBD1 matching 12 bases. J gave up 4 bases and V 7 bases, and 5 bases lay outside the gene matches. CDR3 length: 15 amino acids. The germline V gene encodes CDR1 LNHDA and CDR2 SQIVND (reference sequence). In nucleotides, the CDR3 is TGTGCCAGTATGAGGGACAGGGGGCCGGGAAACACCATATATTTT. Its translation: CASMRDRGPGNTIYF.

Details on this clone: The junction departs from the called germline gene at one end, perhaps through a read error. The genes are TRBV12-5 and TRBJ2-1; 13 bases are shared with TRBD2. Germline V gene lookup returns CDR1 LGHNT and CDR2 FRNRAP. The CDR3 runs to 20 residues. The CDR3 bases are TGTGCTAGTGGTTTCGTAGGACTAGCGGGAGTTTTGGCGTCCTATAATGAGCAGTTCTTC. Its protein is CASGFVGLAGVLASYNEQFF. The entire variable domain, with the rest obtained from reference TRBV12-5 and TRBJ2-1, is as follows: DARVTQTPRHKVTEMGQEVTMRCQPILGHNTVFWYRQTMMQGLELLAYFRNRAPLDDSGMPKDRFSAEMPDATLATLKIQPSEPRDSAVYFCASGFVGLAGVLASYNEQFFGPGTRLTVL.

This clone has a single count. This chain links TRBV7-9 with TRBJ1-5; D uncertain. The ends were cut back, 3 bases at V and 0 bases at J, with 9 bases in the middle. The CDR3 is 15 amino acids. The germline V gene encodes CDR1 SEHNR and CDR2 FQNEAQ (reference sequence). The CDR3 region is CASSFNGPSNQPQHF. DNA for the CDR3: TGTGCCAGCAGCTTCAATGGGCCTAGCAATCAGCCCCAGCATTTT.

This chain connects TRBV13 to TRBJ2-4, with 7 bases fitting TRBD1. V gave up 4 bases and J gave up 3 bases; unmatched junction bases: 21. This CDR3 comprises 20 residues. CDR1 PRHDT and CDR2 FYEKMQ come from the germline V gene (reference sequence). The CDR3 region is CASSSLLSEGAGIGKNIQYF. The CDR3 bases are TGTGCCAGCAGCTCCCTCCTTAGTGAGGGGGCAGGTATCGGCAAAAACATTCAGTACTTC.